The entry below gives a single T cell receptor beta chain sequence along with its context. This specimen belongs to a study of blood T cell repertoires in COVID-19. Background on the study: COVID-19 samples, acute and convalescent, were from the United States, Italy and Spain.

The CDR3 loop spans 12 amino acids. CDR1 and CDR2 (germline): ENHRY, SYGVKD. Trimming stripped 3 bases from V and 5 bases from J, with 8 bases between. Profiled with immunoSEQ multiplex PCR; TCRdb holds only in-frame clones, not every one. Here the sample spans about 270,000 clones, approximately 85% being singletons. The sequenced sample was PBMCs or T cells enriched from blood (not recorded which). This clonotype was sampled from a woman in her fifties or sixties with acute COVID-19. The rearrangement uses TRBV10-3 and TRBJ2-7; D gene ambiguous. CDR3 bases: TGTGCCATCAGTGATCTAGTAGACGAGCAGTACTTC. Translated, it gives CAISDLVDEQYF.